What follows are 26 T cell receptor beta chains derived from one specimen sequenced in a study of blood T cell repertoires in COVID-19. Profiling relied on immunoSEQ multiplex PCR, and the TCRdb table lists in-frame clones only, not all of them. The sample shows some 150,000 clones, roughly 87% of them seen only once. Sequenced: peripheral blood. The origin of the receptors is a woman aged 60-75 years who had recovered from COVID-19.

This chain joins TRBV3-1 (or the pseudogene TRBV3-2) and TRBJ2-5; D is possibly TRBD2 (5 bases). V was clipped by 7 bases and J by 5 bases, with 14 bases between them. Germline V gene data show CDR1 as LGHDT and CDR2 as YNNKEL (reference sequence). The CDR3 has 13 residues. As DNA, the CDR3 is TGTGCCAGCACCACCCGAGGGTTGGAGACCCAGTACTTC. It yields the protein CASTTRGLETQYF.

This sequence joins TRBV2 and TRBJ2-3; 12 positions match TRBD2. The length of the CDR3 is 15 residues. CDR1 and CDR2 (germline): SNHLY, FYNNEI. Trimming cost V 6 bases and J 6 bases; bases outside gene matches: 7. For the CDR3, the DNA is TGTGCCAGCAGGGGGACTAGCGGGCCCTTGGATACGCAGTATTTT. Translating gives CASRGTSGPLDTQYF.

Here the CDR3 reads CASSLAKATRETGGELFF. The CDR3 DNA is TGTGCCAGCAGCTTGGCCAAGGCCACGCGGGAAACGGGCGGGGAGCTGTTTTTT. The gene calls are TRBV5-6 and TRBJ2-2; D might be TRBD2 (6 bases). Germline V gene lookup returns CDR1 SGHDT and CDR2 YYEEEE. Trimming cost V 0 bases and J 7 bases, with 22 bases left between them. The CDR3 spans 18 residues.

The genes are TRBV6-6 and TRBJ1-2; 10 bases align to TRBD1. Germline V gene data show CDR1 as MNHNY and CDR2 as SVGAGI (reference sequence). The CDR3 runs 16 residues. Trimming at V came to 5 bases and at J to 7 bases, leaving 13 bases not matched to a gene. CDR3 region: CASSTRQGAPDGGYTF. CDR3 bases: TGTGCCAGCAGTACGCGACAGGGGGCACCCGATGGTGGCTACACCTTC.

This clone has just one count. V gene TRBV21-1 combines with J gene TRBJ2-7; no DNA check was done on the table's D call, TRBD1. TRBV21-1 is designated a pseudogene. This CDR3 spans 16 amino acids. DNA for the CDR3: TGTGCCAGCAGTCTGAGGGGACAGGGGCTAACCTACGAGCAGTACTTC. Its translation: CASSLRGQGLTYEQYF.

This CDR3 reads CASSPGGARPNTEAFF. CDR3 nucleotides: TGTGCCAGCAGCCCGGGAGGGGCGCGACCGAACACTGAAGCTTTCTTT. The chain recombines TRBV6-2 or TRBV6-3 with TRBJ1-1; a possible D gene is TRBD1 (5 bases). There are 16 residues in the CDR3. V lost 6 bases to trimming and J lost 1 base, with 18 bases between them. CDR1 and CDR2 from the germline V gene are MNHEY and SVGEGT.

This chain uses TRBV28 with TRBJ1-2; D is unclear. Germline V gene lookup returns CDR1 MDHEN and CDR2 SYDVKM. V was shortened by 5 bases and J by 8 bases, with 12 bases between the two germline ends. This CDR3 has 12 amino acids. CDR3 loop: CASSRLFRGYTF. The CDR3 DNA reads TGTGCCAGCAGTCGACTGTTTCGAGGCTACACCTTC.

The chain links TRBV18 to TRBJ1-5; 7 nucleotides match TRBD1. Per the germline V gene, CDR1 is KGHSH and CDR2 is LQKENI. The CDR3 totals 16 residues. The J segment lost 0 bases and the V segment lost 4 bases, leaving 6 bases of the junction unmatched. The CDR3 region has the DNA TGTGCCAGCTCACTCCTGACAGGGACTAGCAATCAGCCCCAGCATTTT. Protein product: CASSLLTGTSNQPQHF.

V and J are TRBV28 and TRBJ1-5; no clear D gene. CDR1 is MDHEN and CDR2 is SYDVKM in the germline V gene. V lost 5 bases to trimming and J lost 7 bases, with 9 bases between them. The CDR3 consists of 12 residues. CDR3 nucleotides: TGTGCCAGCAGTACAGTAGAACAGCCCCAGCATTTT. It specifies CASSTVEQPQHF.

This chain links TRBV5-1 with TRBJ1-2, with 7 bases aligning to TRBD1. Trimming took 6 bases from V and 5 from J; bases not matched to a gene: 13. In germline, CDR1 is SGHRS, CDR2 YFSETQ. The CDR3 length is 15 residues. DNA for the CDR3: TGCGCCAGCAAGCCGGACGGGACAGCACGATATGGCTACACCTTC. Translating gives CASKPDGTARYGYTF.

This clone has only one observation. The V and J genes are TRBV27 and TRBJ2-7, with TRBD2 matching 7 bases. V was pared by 1 base and J by 5 bases, with 14 bases of the junction left unmatched. Germline V lookup: CDR1 MNHEY, CDR2 SMNVEV (reference sequence). This CDR3 has 17 amino acids. The CDR3 sequence: CASSLFSLAGVQHEQYF. The CDR3 nucleotides read TGTGCCAGCAGTTTATTCTCTCTCGCGGGGGTACAGCACGAGCAGTACTTC.

This clone turned up a few times. The chain carries TRBV7-9 and TRBJ1-1, with D possibly matching TRBD1 (6 bases). This CDR3 has 14 amino acids. The germline CDR1 and CDR2 sequences are SEHNR and FQNEAQ (reference sequence). Trimming removed 4 bases at V and 2 bases at J, with 11 bases between. The CDR3: CASSYRTANTEAFF. The CDR3, as DNA: TGTGCCAGCAGCTACCGGACAGCTAACACTGAAGCTTTCTTT.

This sequence joins TRBV11-3 and TRBJ2-7; 8 bases are shared with TRBD1. Per the germline V gene, CDR1 is SGHNT and CDR2 is YENEEA. The CDR3 loop spans 15 amino acids. Trimming removed 7 bases from V and 7 bases from J; junction bases left unmatched: 15. The CDR3 nucleotides read TGTGCCAGCACCCCGGCACAGGGGGTAACGGGGGAGCAGTACTTC. This codes for CASTPAQGVTGEQYF.

This chain connects TRBV5-1 to TRBJ2-3; 10 bases are shared with TRBD2. The V and J ends lost 4 bases and 6 bases, in that order; junction bases with no gene match: 5. The CDR3 has 14 residues. Looked up from germline, CDR1 is SGHRS and CDR2 is YFSETQ. CDR3 DNA: TGCGCCAGCAGCATTAGCGGGGGGAAGGATACGCAGTATTTT. It specifies CASSISGGKDTQYF.

This clone is a singleton in its sample. V usage is TRBV5-1 and J usage is TRBJ2-3; TRBD2 aligns across 8 bases. The CDR3 runs 15 residues. The J segment lost 5 bases and the V segment lost 3 bases, leaving 8 bases of the junction unmatched. CDR1 SGHRS and CDR2 YFSETQ come from the germline V gene. The CDR3 nucleotides are TGCGCCAGCAGCTCACTCGGGGGGGACCAAGATACGCAGTATTTT. It specifies CASSSLGGDQDTQYF. The entire variable domain, with the rest obtained from reference TRBV5-1 and TRBJ2-3, is as follows: KAGVTQTPRYLIKTRGQQVTLSCSPISGHRSVSWYQQTPGQGLQFLFEYFSETQRNKGNFPGRFSGRQFSNSRSEMNVSTLELGDSALYLCASSSLGGDQDTQYFGPGTRLTVL.

The V gene is TRBV4-3, the J gene TRBJ1-3; unclear D gene. CDR1 LGHNA and CDR2 YSLEER come from the germline V gene. The CDR3 spans 17 residues. The ends were cut back, 1 base at V and 0 bases at J, with 13 bases in the middle. CDR3 amino acids: CASSQGGRQYSGNTIYF. DNA for the CDR3: TGCGCCAGCAGCCAAGGAGGTCGCCAGTACTCTGGAAACACCATATATTTT.

V gene TRBV6-5 combines with J gene TRBJ2-2; D gene ambiguous. V was cut by 6 bases and J by 2 bases, with 10 bases left in between. CDR1 MNHEY and CDR2 SVGAGI come from the germline V gene. The CDR3 contains 14 residues. The CDR3 bases are TGTGCCAGCAGCCGTACAACAAACACCGGGGAGCTGTTTTTT. It yields the protein CASSRTTNTGELFF.

The genes are TRBV5-4 and TRBJ1-6; D is unclear. Trimming stripped 2 bases from V and 7 bases from J, with 16 bases between. Germline V gene data show CDR1 as SGHNT and CDR2 as YYREEE (reference sequence). The CDR3 length is 16 residues. The CDR3 DNA sequence: TGTGCCAGCAGCTTATCAGTGACCCGGGGAAATTCACCCCTCCACTTT. Protein: CASSLSVTRGNSPLHF.

This clone showed up just a few times. This chain connects TRBV10-3 to TRBJ2-3; TRBD1 agrees at 11 bases. Looked up from germline, CDR1 is ENHRY and CDR2 is SYGVKD. This CDR3 is 15 amino acids long. V trimming: 5 bases; J trimming: 5 bases; junction bases outside the gene matches: 6. The CDR3: CAISRDRGSGDTQYF. Here the CDR3 DNA reads TGTGCCATCAGTCGGGACAGGGGGTCTGGAGATACGCAGTATTTT.

This clone appeared once. The chain combines TRBV2 with TRBJ1-2; D gene uncertain. The CDR3 is 16 residues long. Deletions cut 2 bases from V and 8 bases from J, with 21 bases between. From germline, CDR1 is SNHLY and CDR2 FYNNEI. The CDR3, as DNA: TGTGCCAGCAGTGAACAAGCTATTATAAGCTCCCGGGGCTACACCTTC. Translation: CASSEQAIISSRGYTF. The variable domain in full, with the rest retrieved from reference TRBV2 and TRBJ1-2, is EPEVTQTPSHQVTQMGQEVILRCVPISNHLYFYWYRQILGQKVEFLVSFYNNEISEKSEIFDDQFSVERPDGSNFTLKIRSTKLEDSAMYFCASSEQAIISSRGYTFGSGTRLTVV.

The chain links TRBV3-1 (or the pseudogene TRBV3-2) to TRBJ2-5; a weak D match, TRBD2 (6 bases). Germline lookup yields CDR1 LGHDT and CDR2 YNNKEL (reference sequence). V shed 4 bases and J shed 3 bases, with 12 bases lying between them. The CDR3 totals 14 residues. The CDR3 here is CASSRGTSEETQYF. The DNA for the CDR3 is TGTGCCAGCAGCCGAGGGACTTCGGAAGAGACCCAGTACTTC.

This chain uses TRBV28 with TRBJ2-1; 8 nucleotides agree with TRBD2. CDR3 length equals 16 residues. Germline V gene sequence: CDR1 MDHEN, CDR2 SYDVKM. Trimming took 2 bases from V and 2 from J; bases not matched to a gene: 5. In DNA form, the CDR3 reads TGTGCCAGCAGTTTACTGAGCGGGGGACCCTACAATGAGCAGTTCTTC. Its translation is CASSLLSGGPYNEQFF.

The chain uses TRBV7-9 and TRBJ2-1; 7 bases map to TRBD2. The length of the CDR3 is 17 residues. With V trimmed by 7 bases and J by 3 bases, 15 bases remained unmatched. CDR1 is SEHNR and CDR2 is FQNEAQ in the germline V gene (reference sequence). CDR3 in DNA: TGTGCCAGCACCCTTAGCAGCGGGGCGACCCTCTACAATGAGCAGTTCTTC. This sequence encodes CASTLSSGATLYNEQFF. The full variable domain, completed using reference TRBV7-9 and TRBJ2-1, is DTGVSQNPRHKITKRGQNVTFRCDPISEHNRLYWYRQTLGQGPEFLTYFQNEAQLEKSRLLSDRFSAERPKGSFSTLEIQRTEQGDSAMYLCASTLSSGATLYNEQFFGPGTRLTVL.

In this sample, this clone turned up once. The rearrangement links TRBV7-9 to TRBJ2-1; D may be TRBD2 (6 bases). This CDR3 has 16 residues. V was clipped by 2 bases and J by 0 bases, with 11 bases between them. Germline V gene data show CDR1 as SEHNR and CDR2 as FQNEAQ (reference sequence). CDR3 in DNA: TGTGCCAGCAGCTTACCAGGGACTTTCTCCTACAATGAGCAGTTCTTC. Translated, it gives CASSLPGTFSYNEQFF.

The chain is built from TRBV19 and TRBJ2-1, with D tentatively TRBD2 (5 bases). The V and J ends lost 4 bases and 7 bases respectively, with 17 bases between them. Germline V CDR1 and CDR2: LNHDA, SQIVND (reference sequence). The CDR3 has 15 residues. The CDR3 reads CASSKAAGVGNEQFF. In DNA form, the CDR3 reads TGTGCCAGTAGTAAGGCGGCCGGGGTAGGGAATGAGCAGTTCTTC. Filled out from reference TRBV19 and TRBJ2-1, the complete variable domain reads DGGITQSPKYLFRKEGQNVTLSCEQNLNHDAMYWYRQDPGQGLRLIYYSQIVNDFQKGDIAEGYSVSREKKESFPLTVTSAQKNPTAFYLCASSKAAGVGNEQFFGPGTRLTVL.

The chain couples TRBV5-1 to TRBJ1-1; D might be TRBD1 (6 bases). The CDR3 contains 13 residues. Trimming cost V 7 bases and J 2 bases, with 12 bases left between them. From germline, CDR1 is SGHRS and CDR2 YFSETQ. The CDR3 spells CASRTGINTEAFF. The CDR3, as DNA: TGCGCCAGCCGAACAGGGATTAACACTGAAGCTTTCTTT.